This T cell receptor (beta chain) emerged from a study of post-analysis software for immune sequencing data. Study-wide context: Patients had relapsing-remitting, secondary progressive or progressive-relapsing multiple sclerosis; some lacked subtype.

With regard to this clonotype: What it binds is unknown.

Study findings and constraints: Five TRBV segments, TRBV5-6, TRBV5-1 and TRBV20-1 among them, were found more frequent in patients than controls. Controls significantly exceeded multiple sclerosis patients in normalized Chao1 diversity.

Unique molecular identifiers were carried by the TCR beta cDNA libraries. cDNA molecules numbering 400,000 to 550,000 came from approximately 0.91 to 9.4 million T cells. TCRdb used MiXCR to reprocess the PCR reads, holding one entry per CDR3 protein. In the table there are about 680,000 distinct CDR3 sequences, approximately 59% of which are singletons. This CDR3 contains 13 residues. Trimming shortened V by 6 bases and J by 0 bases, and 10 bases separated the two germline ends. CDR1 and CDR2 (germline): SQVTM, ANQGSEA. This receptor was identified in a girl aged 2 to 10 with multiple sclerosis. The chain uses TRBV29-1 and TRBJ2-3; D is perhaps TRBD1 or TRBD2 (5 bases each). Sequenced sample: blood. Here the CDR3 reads CSVGASSTDTQYF. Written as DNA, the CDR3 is TGCAGCGTCGGGGCATCTAGCACAGATACGCAGTATTTT.